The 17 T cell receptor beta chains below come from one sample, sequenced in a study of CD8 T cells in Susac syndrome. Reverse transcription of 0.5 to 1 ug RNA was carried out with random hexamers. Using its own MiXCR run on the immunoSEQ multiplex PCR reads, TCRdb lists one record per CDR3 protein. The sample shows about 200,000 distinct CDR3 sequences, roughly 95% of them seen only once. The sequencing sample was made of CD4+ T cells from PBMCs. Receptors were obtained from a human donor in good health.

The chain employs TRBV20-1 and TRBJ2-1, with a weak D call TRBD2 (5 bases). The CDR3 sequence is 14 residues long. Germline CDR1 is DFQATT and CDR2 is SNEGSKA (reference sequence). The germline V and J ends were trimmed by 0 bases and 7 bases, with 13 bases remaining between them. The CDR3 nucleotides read TGCAGTGCTAGAGATCGGCGGGTATTAAATGAGCAGTTCTTC. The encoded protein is CSARDRRVLNEQFF.

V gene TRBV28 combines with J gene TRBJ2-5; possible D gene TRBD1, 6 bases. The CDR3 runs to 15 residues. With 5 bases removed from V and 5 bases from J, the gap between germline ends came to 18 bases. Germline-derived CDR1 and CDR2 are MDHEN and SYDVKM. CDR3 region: CASSHPAGQRETQYF. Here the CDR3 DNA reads TGTGCCAGCAGTCACCCCGCCGGACAGAGGGAGACCCAGTACTTC.

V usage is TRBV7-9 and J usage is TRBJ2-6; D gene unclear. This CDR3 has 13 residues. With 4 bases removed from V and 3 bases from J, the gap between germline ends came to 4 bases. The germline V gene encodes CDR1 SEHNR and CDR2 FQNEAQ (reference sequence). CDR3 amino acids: CASSSLGANVLTF. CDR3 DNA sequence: TGTGCCAGCAGCTCCCTTGGGGCCAACGTCCTGACTTTC. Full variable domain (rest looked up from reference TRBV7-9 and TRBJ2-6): DTGVSQNPRHKITKRGQNVTFRCDPISEHNRLYWYRQTLGQGPEFLTYFQNEAQLEKSRLLSDRFSAERPKGSFSTLEIQRTEQGDSAMYLCASSSLGANVLTFGAGSRLTVL.

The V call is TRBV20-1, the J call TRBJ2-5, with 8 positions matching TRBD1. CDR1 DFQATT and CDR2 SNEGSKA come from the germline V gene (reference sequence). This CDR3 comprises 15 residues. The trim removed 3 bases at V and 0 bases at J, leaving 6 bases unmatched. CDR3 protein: CSASGNRGYQETQYF. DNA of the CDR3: TGCAGTGCTAGTGGGAACAGGGGGTACCAAGAGACCCAGTACTTC.

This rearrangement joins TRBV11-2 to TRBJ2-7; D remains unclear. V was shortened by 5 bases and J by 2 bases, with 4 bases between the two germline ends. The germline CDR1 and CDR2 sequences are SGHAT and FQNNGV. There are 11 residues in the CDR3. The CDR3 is CASSRTYEQYV. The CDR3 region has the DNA TGTGCCAGCAGCCGCACCTACGAGCAGTACGTC.

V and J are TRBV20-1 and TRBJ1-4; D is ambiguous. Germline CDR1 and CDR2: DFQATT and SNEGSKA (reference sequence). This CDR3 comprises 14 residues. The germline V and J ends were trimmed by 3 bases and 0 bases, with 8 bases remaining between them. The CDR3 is CSASYNPTNEKLFF. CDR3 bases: TGCAGTGCTAGCTACAACCCAACTAATGAAAAACTGTTTTTT.

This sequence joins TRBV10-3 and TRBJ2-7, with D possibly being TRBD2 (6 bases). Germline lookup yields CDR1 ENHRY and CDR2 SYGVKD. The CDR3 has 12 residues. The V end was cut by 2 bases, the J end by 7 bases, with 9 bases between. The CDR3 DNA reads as TGTGCCATCAGTGAGGGACTACTGGAGCAGTACGTC. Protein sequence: CAISEGLLEQYV.

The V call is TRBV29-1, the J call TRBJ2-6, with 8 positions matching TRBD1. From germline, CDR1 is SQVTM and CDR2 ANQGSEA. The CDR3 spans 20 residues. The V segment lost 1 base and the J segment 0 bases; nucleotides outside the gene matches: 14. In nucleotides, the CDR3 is TGCAGCGTTGAAGGAATCGGTGTCGGACAGGGCCTCTCTGGGGCCAACGTCCTGACTTTC. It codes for CSVEGIGVGQGLSGANVLTF.

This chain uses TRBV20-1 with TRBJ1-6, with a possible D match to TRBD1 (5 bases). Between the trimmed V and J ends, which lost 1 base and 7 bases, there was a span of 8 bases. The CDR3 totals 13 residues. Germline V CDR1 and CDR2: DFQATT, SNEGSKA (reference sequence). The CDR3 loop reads CSARAGFNSPLHF. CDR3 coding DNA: TGCAGTGCTAGAGCAGGGTTCAATTCACCCCTCCACTTT.

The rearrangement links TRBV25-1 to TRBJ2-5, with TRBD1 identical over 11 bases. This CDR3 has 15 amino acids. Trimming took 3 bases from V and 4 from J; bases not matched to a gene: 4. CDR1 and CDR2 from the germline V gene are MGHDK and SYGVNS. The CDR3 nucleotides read TGTGCCAGCAGTGACGCCGGGACAGGGGGAGAGACCCAGTACTTC. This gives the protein CASSDAGTGGETQYF. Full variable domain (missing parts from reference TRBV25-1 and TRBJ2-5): EADIYQTPRYLVIGTGKKITLECSQTMGHDKMYWYQQDPGMELHLIHYSYGVNSTEKGDLSSESTVSRIRTEHFPLTLESARPSHTSQYLCASSDAGTGGETQYFGPGTRLLVL.

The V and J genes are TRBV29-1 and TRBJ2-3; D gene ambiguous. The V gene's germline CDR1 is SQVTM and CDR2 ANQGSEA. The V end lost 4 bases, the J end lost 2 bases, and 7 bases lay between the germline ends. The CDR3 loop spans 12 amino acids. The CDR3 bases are TGCAGCGTTGCCGTATCCACAGATACGCAGTATTTT. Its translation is CSVAVSTDTQYF.

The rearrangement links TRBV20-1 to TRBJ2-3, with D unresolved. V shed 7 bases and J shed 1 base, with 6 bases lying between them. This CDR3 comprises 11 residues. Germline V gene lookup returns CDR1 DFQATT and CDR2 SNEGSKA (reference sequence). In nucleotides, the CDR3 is TGCAGTGGATTGGGCACAGATACGCAGTATTTT. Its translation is CSGLGTDTQYF.

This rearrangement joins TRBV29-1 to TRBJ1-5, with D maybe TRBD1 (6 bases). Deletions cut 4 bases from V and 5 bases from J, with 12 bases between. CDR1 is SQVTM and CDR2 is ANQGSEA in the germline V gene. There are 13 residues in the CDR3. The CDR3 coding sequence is TGCAGCGTTGCCGGGGGCCCAGATCAGCCCCAGCATTTT. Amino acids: CSVAGGPDQPQHF.

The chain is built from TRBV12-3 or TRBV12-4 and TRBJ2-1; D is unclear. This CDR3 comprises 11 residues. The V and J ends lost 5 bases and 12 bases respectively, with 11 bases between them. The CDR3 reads CASSRPETQFF. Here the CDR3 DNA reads TGTGCCAGCAGTCGGCCGGAGACGCAGTTCTTC.

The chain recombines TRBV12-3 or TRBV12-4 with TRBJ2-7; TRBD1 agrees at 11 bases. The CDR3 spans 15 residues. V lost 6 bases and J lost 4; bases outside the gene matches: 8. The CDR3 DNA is TGTGCCAGCAGCCCCGCCGGGACAGGGGGATACGAGCAGTACTTC. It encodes CASSPAGTGGYEQYF.

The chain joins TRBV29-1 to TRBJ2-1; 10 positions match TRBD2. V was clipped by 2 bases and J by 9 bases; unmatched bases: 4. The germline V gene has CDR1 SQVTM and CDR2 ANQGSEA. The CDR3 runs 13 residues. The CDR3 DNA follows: TGCAGCGTTGAAACTAGCGGGACGCGTGAGCAGTTCTTC. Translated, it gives CSVETSGTREQFF.

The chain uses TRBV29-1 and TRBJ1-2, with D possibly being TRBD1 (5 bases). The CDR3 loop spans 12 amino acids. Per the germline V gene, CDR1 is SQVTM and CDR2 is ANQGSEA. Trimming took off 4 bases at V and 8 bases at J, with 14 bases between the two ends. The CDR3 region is CSVAGGSRGYTF. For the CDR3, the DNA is TGCAGCGTTGCTGGGGGATCGAGAGGCTACACCTTC.